The present TCR beta chain was sequenced within a study of blood T cell repertoires in COVID-19. Study information: Samples representing acute and convalescent COVID-19 were sourced from the United States, Italy and Spain. T cells, B-cell-depleted T cells, or PBMCs provided the cDNA or gDNA that served as material.

Authors' processing steps: Nucleated cell number was recorded as an estimate derived from reference gene primer amplification. TCRdb's table, derived via immunoSEQ multiplex PCR, lists solely in-frame clones and lacks some. The V and J calls and clone size are taken from that table; D and trimming were inferred from the DNA. This sample yields 150,000 to 200,000 clones, of which 60% to 80% are seen a single time; roughly 17% belongs to the top ten. The V end was cut by 4 bases, the J end by 5 bases, with 12 bases between. The CDR3 covers 13 residues. Germline assignment: CDR1 SGDLS and CDR2 YYNGEE. This clone was seen a handful of times.

The TCR was taken from a man aged 55 to 70 with active or convalescent COVID-19. The sequenced sample was peripheral blood. The J gene is TRBJ1-1, the V gene TRBV9; D not resolved. In DNA form, the CDR3 reads TGTGCCAGCAGCCCCGACGGGGAAACTGAAGCTTTCTTT. The encoded protein is CASSPDGETEAFF.